This T cell receptor beta chain was retrieved from a study of blood T cells in healthy people across ages. There are a few counts of this clonotype. Antigen: not known. Using a J-beta primer mix together with a sample-barcoded 5' primer, a second PCR was run for roughly 6 to 12 cycles. TCRdb reprocessed the 5' RACE reads via MiXCR and lists one record per CDR3 protein. Of about 1.6 million distinct CDR3 sequences listed, around 35% are singletons. Study-wide findings and caveats: Changes in expanded clonotypes were possibly confounded, as the CMV status of donors was unknown. Estimates drawn from one million T cells were deemed to understate diversity.

Germline CDR1 and CDR2: MNHNS and SASEGT. Trimming took off 8 bases at V and 5 bases at J, with 16 bases between the two ends. This CDR3 is 13 amino acids long. This TCR came from a woman in her 30s in good health. Sequencing was performed on blood. The chain is built from TRBV6-1 and TRBJ2-7, with D perhaps matching TRBD1 or TRBD2 (5 bases each). CDR3 in amino acids: CASGTGKLHEQYF. For the CDR3, the DNA is TGTGCCAGCGGGACGGGGAAGCTCCACGAGCAGTACTTC.